Listed below are T cell receptor beta chains from one sample, sequenced in a study of technical replicates of blood from a few donors. Assay used: immunoSEQ multiplex PCR; TCRdb lists only in-frame clones, some missing. The sample records some 83,000 clones, 85% to 95% being singletons. The sequenced material came from T cells isolated from PBMCs. These receptors all stem from a human donor in good health. CDR3s include the opening cysteine and the closing phenylalanine or tryptophan. Each record gives: V gene, D gene, clone size, J gene, CDR3 protein, CDR3 DNA. D genes are given only for firm matches. Where a row states a size, it is once, few, many or the class of an expanded clone; other rows omit it.

>TRBV2|NA|NA|TRBJ1-5
CASSEDWGRNQPQHF
TGTGCCAGCAGTGAAGATTGGGGGCGGAATCAGCCCCAGCATTTT
>TRBV6-5|NA|NA|TRBJ1-5
CASRRTANQPQHF
TGTGCCAGCAGGAGGACAGCGAATCAGCCCCAGCATTTT
>TRBV29-1|NA|NA|TRBJ2-7
CSVLSSYEQYF
TGCAGCGTCCTGAGCTCCTACGAGCAGTACTTC
>TRBV5-1|NA|NA|TRBJ1-4
CASSGQAEGKLFF
TGCGCCAGCAGTGGTCAGGCAGAGGGAAAACTGTTTTTT
>TRBV28|TRBD1|NA|TRBJ1-4
CASSSQGGWNLNEKLFF
TGTGCCAGCAGTTCACAGGGGGGATGGAACCTTAATGAAAAACTGTTTTTT
>TRBV9|NA|NA|TRBJ2-1
CASSVGPTPYNEQFF
TGTGCCAGCAGCGTAGGGCCGACACCCTACAATGAGCAGTTCTTC
>TRBV9|TRBD1|NA|TRBJ2-1
CASSVGMGTANSGEQFF
TGTGCCAGCAGCGTAGGAATGGGGACAGCAAACAGCGGTGAGCAGTTCTTC
>TRBV19|NA|NA|TRBJ2-2
CATSIGGGRSAGELFF
TGTGCCACCTCGATAGGGGGCGGGAGGTCGGCCGGGGAGCTGTTTTTT
>TRBV2|NA|once|TRBJ2-4
CASSEIGLSLRALGNIQYF
TGTGCCAGCAGTGAAATCGGACTTTCGTTGAGGGCCTTAGGAAACATTCAGTACTTC
>TRBV7-9|TRBD1|NA|TRBJ2-7
CASSLGTGLSYEQYF
TGTGCCAGCAGCTTAGGGACAGGCCTCTCCTACGAGCAGTACTTC
>TRBV4-1|NA|NA|TRBJ1-1
CASSQPGHTEAFF
TGCGCCAGCAGCCAACCAGGTCACACTGAAGCTTTCTTT
>TRBV9|NA|few|TRBJ2-7
CASSVGIGSSYEQYF
TGTGCCAGCAGCGTAGGAATAGGGAGCTCCTACGAGCAGTACTTC
>TRBV6-5|NA|NA|TRBJ1-4
CASRKQGFDEKLFF
TGTGCCAGCCGTAAACAGGGCTTTGACGAAAAACTGTTTTTT
>TRBV7-3|TRBD1|NA|TRBJ1-1
CASSPAGTAETEAFF
TGTGCCAGCAGCCCCGCCGGGACAGCGGAGACTGAAGCTTTCTTT
>TRBV5-1|TRBD1|NA|TRBJ2-5
CASSYIRDRQETQYF
TGCGCCAGCAGCTATATCCGGGACAGGCAAGAGACCCAGTACTTC
>TRBV5-8|TRBD1|NA|TRBJ1-5
CASSLGQGATGNQPQHF
TGTGCCAGCAGCTTGGGGCAGGGGGCAACGGGCAATCAGCCCCAGCATTTT
>TRBV27|NA|NA|TRBJ2-1
CASSLSRGYNEQFF
TGTGCCAGCAGTTTATCACGCGGATACAATGAGCAGTTCTTC
>TRBV28|TRBD1|NA|TRBJ1-1
CASSSRQGGTEAFF
TGTGCCAGCAGTTCTCGACAGGGCGGCACTGAAGCTTTCTTT
>TRBV7-9|TRBD1|NA|TRBJ1-5
CASSLPGQGNQPQHF
TGTGCCAGCAGCCTTCCGGGACAGGGTAATCAGCCCCAGCATTTT
>TRBV9|NA|NA|TRBJ2-3
CASSIGGLSADTQYF
TGTGCCAGCTCCATCGGGGGACTCTCCGCAGATACGCAGTATTTT
>TRBV7-2|TRBD2|NA|TRBJ2-7
CASSLASGRIDEQYF
TGTGCCAGCAGCTTAGCGAGCGGGAGGATAGACGAGCAGTACTTC
>TRBV5-1|NA|once|TRBJ2-2
CASSLAFNTGELFF
TGCGCCAGCAGCTTGGCGTTTAACACCGGGGAGCTGTTTTTT
>TRBV7-2|TRBD2|NA|TRBJ2-5
CASSLGWGTGEGETQYF
TGTGCCAGCAGCCTCGGCTGGGGAACGGGGGAGGGGGAGACCCAGTACTTC
>TRBV5-1|NA|NA|TRBJ2-1
CASSFPAEVQFF
TGCGCCAGCAGCTTCCCCGCGGAGGTACAGTTCTTC
>TRBV29-1|NA|NA|TRBJ1-5
CSVAGSGNQPQHF
TGCAGCGTTGCCGGGTCCGGGAATCAGCCCCAGCATTTT
>TRBV7-9|NA|NA|TRBJ2-7
CASSLLGGTYEQYF
TGTGCCAGCAGCTTGCTCGGCGGAACCTACGAGCAGTACTTC
>TRBV19|TRBD1|NA|TRBJ2-7
CASNTQGLEDEQYF
TGTGCCAGTAATACACAGGGGCTAGAGGACGAGCAGTACTTC
>TRBV18|TRBD1|NA|TRBJ2-3
CASSPGTVSTDTQYF
TGTGCCAGCTCACCAGGGACAGTGAGCACAGATACGCAGTATTTT
>TRBV29-1|NA|NA|TRBJ1-1
CSVDGGPTMNTEAFF
TGCAGCGTTGACGGGGGGCCGACTATGAACACTGAAGCTTTCTTT